Shown below are 5 T cell receptor beta chains from a single sample sequenced in a study of response to subunit inactivated influenza vaccine. TCRdb re-analysed the RT-PCR reads in MiXCR, keeping a single row per CDR3 protein. The data hold around 570,000 distinct CDR3 sequences, with around 8% observed a single time. The input for sequencing was PBMCs from blood, taken around 25 months after vaccination. These receptors were obtained from a man in his fifties or sixties who received an inactivated influenza vaccine.

The DNA of the CDR3 is TGTGCCAGCAGTGACACACAAGGGTGGGAGACCCAGTACTTC. Protein: CASSDTQGWETQYF. The rearrangement links TRBV6-2 or TRBV6-3 to TRBJ2-5; D gene uncertain. Per the germline V gene, CDR1 is MNHEY and CDR2 is SVGEGT. V lost 5 bases to trimming and J lost 5 bases, with 15 bases between them. This CDR3 has 14 amino acids.

This chain links TRBV6-5 with TRBJ2-1, with 8 bases that match TRBD2. The trim removed 8 bases at V and 5 bases at J, leaving 8 bases unmatched. The CDR3 sequence is 14 residues long. CDR1 is MNHEY and CDR2 is SVGAGI in the germline V gene. In DNA form, the CDR3 reads TGTGCCAGCGGTTTAGCGGGACCTAACAATGAGCAGTTCTTC. Translated, it gives CASGLAGPNNEQFF.

The chain is built from TRBV14 and TRBJ1-1; no firm D call. Germline CDR1 is SGHDN and CDR2 is FVKESK. The CDR3 is made up of 14 amino acids. V was clipped by 0 bases and J by 6 bases, with 11 bases between them. CDR3 coding DNA: TGTGCCAGCAGCCAAGAGGTTTCGGCGGCTGAAGCTTTCTTT. It encodes CASSQEVSAAEAFF.

This clonotype was detected only a few times. The chain recombines TRBV20-1 with TRBJ2-2; D is possibly TRBD1 (5 bases). Per the germline V gene, CDR1 is DFQATT and CDR2 is SNEGSKA (reference sequence). The ends were cut back, 1 base at V and 2 bases at J, with 8 bases in the middle. CDR3 length: 14 residues. The CDR3 protein is CSARGQSNTGELFF. In nucleotides, the CDR3 is TGCAGTGCTAGAGGACAGTCCAACACCGGGGAGCTGTTTTTT.

This clonotype was found a few times. V usage is TRBV4-2 and J usage is TRBJ1-1; maybe TRBD1 (5 bases). CDR3 length: 16 residues. V lost 2 bases to trimming and J lost 4 bases, with 17 bases between them. The germline V gene encodes CDR1 LGHNA and CDR2 YNFKEQ. The CDR3 sequence: CASSQSPQGGVTEAFF. CDR3 DNA: TGTGCCAGCAGCCAAAGTCCCCAGGGAGGGGTCACTGAAGCTTTCTTT.